These 19 T cell receptor beta chains were sequenced from one sample in a study of blood T cells in healthy people across ages. Primed by a sample-barcoded 5' primer and a J-beta primer mix, a second PCR proceeded for 7 to 11 cycles. MiXCR, applied by TCRdb to the 5' RACE reads, yields one record per CDR3 protein. Of more than 1 million distinct CDR3 sequences listed, 45% were seen once; the top ten hold approximately 17%. Input material: blood. The origin of the receptors is a woman aged 55-69 years in good health.

The genes are TRBV6-5 and TRBJ2-1; 9 bases agree with TRBD1. V was pared by 2 bases and J by 5 bases, with 19 bases of the junction left unmatched. The CDR3 consists of 20 residues. Germline lookup yields CDR1 MNHEY and CDR2 SVGAGI. The CDR3, as DNA: TGTGCCAGCAGTTACAAGCCGGGACAGGGCCCCCCTAGCAGAAACAATGAGCAGTTCTTC. This gives the protein CASSYKPGQGPPSRNNEQFF.

The rearrangement uses TRBV2 and TRBJ2-5; D gene unclear. Germline CDR1 SNHLY, CDR2 FYNNEI. The V end lost 7 bases, the J end lost 0 bases, and 6 bases lay between the germline ends. This CDR3 has 12 amino acids. The CDR3 DNA reads TGTGCCAGCAACAGCTACCAAGAGACCCAGTACTTC. Protein product: CASNSYQETQYF.

This clonotype was observed a few times. This sequence joins TRBV20-1 and TRBJ2-1; 9 nucleotides align to TRBD2. The CDR3 has 15 residues. After removal of 0 bases from V and 10 bases from J, the junction contained 10 bases not matched to a gene. Germline V gives CDR1 DFQATT, CDR2 SNEGSKA (reference sequence). This chain's CDR3 is CSARDFTRTSVEQFF. CDR3 nucleotides: TGCAGTGCTAGAGATTTCACCCGGACTAGCGTCGAGCAGTTCTTC.

A remark on this clonotype: Its ends do not fully match the called genes, so a read error is possible. The genes are TRBV20-1 and TRBJ2-3, with 8 bases identical to TRBD2. The V gene's germline CDR1 is DFQATT and CDR2 SNEGSKA (reference sequence). The CDR3 consists of 15 residues. In DNA form, the CDR3 reads TGCAGTGCTGGAGATACTAGCGGAAACACAGATACGCAGTATTTT. Translated, it gives CSAGDTSGNTDTQYF.

This chain connects TRBV28 to TRBJ2-5; D uncertain. Germline values: CDR1 MDHEN, CDR2 SYDVKM. The CDR3 is made up of 16 amino acids. V lost 3 bases and J 1 base, leaving 15 bases between the germline ends. The CDR3, as DNA: TGTGCCAGCAGTTTTAACGAACCCGGTGCCCAAGAGACCCAGTACTTC. It encodes CASSFNEPGAQETQYF.

CDR3 DNA: TGCGCCAGCAGCTTGGCCGAGGGGGCGGGTGAGCAGTACTTC. Residues: CASSLAEGAGEQYF. The rearrangement links TRBV5-1 to TRBJ2-7; 7 bases are a match to TRBD1. Germline trimming cut 0 bases from V and 7 bases from J; bases unmatched to any gene: 7. The CDR3 sequence is 14 residues long. The germline V gene encodes CDR1 SGHRS and CDR2 YFSETQ.

This clonotype was counted a single time. This sequence joins TRBV7-6 and TRBJ2-3; D uncertain. The CDR3 contains 15 residues. Per germline, CDR1 SGHVS and CDR2 FNYEAQ. V was clipped by 0 bases and J by 2 bases, with 9 bases between them. CDR3 in amino acids: CASSLAGMATDTQYF. In nucleotides, the CDR3 is TGTGCCAGCAGCTTAGCGGGGATGGCCACAGATACGCAGTATTTT.

The chain recombines TRBV7-8 with TRBJ2-7, with 7 bases identical to TRBD1. CDR3 size: 17 residues. Germline-derived CDR1 and CDR2 are SGHVS and FQNEAQ. After removal of 2 bases from V and 3 bases from J, the junction contained 13 bases not matched to a gene. CDR3 in DNA: TGTGCCAGCAGCTTACCCACCGGGACAGCCCTTAACTACGAGCAGTACTTC. Protein sequence: CASSLPTGTALNYEQYF. The full variable domain, completed using reference TRBV7-8 and TRBJ2-7, is GAGVSQSPRYKVAKRGQDVALRCDPISGHVSLFWYQQALGQGPEFLTYFQNEAQLDKSGLPSDRFFAERPEGSVSTLKIQRTQQEDSAVYLCASSLPTGTALNYEQYFGPGTRLTVT.

The V gene is TRBV7-2, the J gene TRBJ1-2; the match to TRBD1 covers 7 bases. V dropped 5 bases and J dropped 0; count of bases not matched to a gene: 6. The CDR3 runs 15 residues. The germline gives CDR1 SGHTA, CDR2 FQGNSA. The CDR3 DNA reads as TGTGCCAGCAGCCGCGACAGGGAAGCTAACTATGGCTACACCTTC. As protein: CASSRDREANYGYTF.

This clonotype was seen more than once but under ten times. The CDR3 loop is CSVTERLVGRNTEAFF. The CDR3 DNA reads TGCAGCGTCACCGAGCGGTTAGTCGGTAGGAACACTGAAGCTTTCTTT. The J gene is TRBJ1-1, the V gene TRBV29-1; D is uncertain. Trimming removed 6 bases from V and 1 base from J, with 21 bases in between. This CDR3 has 16 residues. Germline V gives CDR1 SQVTM, CDR2 ANQGSEA.

Concerning this clonotype itself: A much larger clone differs from this one at a single base, so this may be a read error. The chain combines TRBV4-1 with TRBJ1-2; TRBD1 might be the D (5 bases). Trimming cost V 6 bases and J 2 bases, with 16 bases left between them. This CDR3 contains 15 residues. Germline V gene lookup returns CDR1 MGHRA and CDR2 YSYEKL. CDR3 in amino acids: CASRTGRGGNYGYTF. CDR3 in DNA: TGCGCCAGCAGGACCGGAAGGGGCGGAAACTATGGCTACACCTTC.

J is TRBJ2-7 and V is TRBV2; possible D gene TRBD2, 6 bases. The J call may be mistaken, given a closer DNA end match to TRBJ2-5. This CDR3 region has 14 residues. Germline V gives CDR1 SNHLY, CDR2 FYNNEI. The CDR3 reads CASSGGTPPKTQYF. CDR3 nucleotide sequence: TGTGCCAGCAGTGGCGGGACGCCACCCAAGACCCAGTACTTC.

This clonotype was seen more than once but under ten times. The rearrangement uses TRBV10-2 and TRBJ2-4, with 12 bases that match TRBD2. The better agreement between TRBJ2-7 and the DNA end casts doubt on the J call. Germline CDR1 and CDR2: WSHSY and SAAADI. This CDR3 spans 14 amino acids. The CDR3 protein is CASAGLAGTYEQYF. The CDR3 nucleotides are TGCGCCAGCGCCGGACTAGCGGGGACCTACGAGCAGTACTTC.

This clonotype came up once. The chain combines TRBV5-6 with TRBJ2-3; a weak D match, TRBD2 (5 bases). This CDR3 is built from 16 residues. The V gene lost 0 bases and the J gene lost 7 bases, with 18 bases spanning the gap. Germline values: CDR1 SGHDT, CDR2 YYEEEE. The CDR3 nucleotides read TGTGCCAGCAGCTTGGGTCCTAGAACCGAGGGAAATACGCAGTATTTT. Translating it yields CASSLGPRTEGNTQYF.

This clonotype was observed a few times. The V call is TRBV28, the J call TRBJ2-3; D not resolved. The CDR3 is 10 residues long. The germline V gene encodes CDR1 MDHEN and CDR2 SYDVKM. V was pared by 8 bases and J by 10 bases, with 10 bases between. The CDR3 DNA sequence: TGTGCCAGCGGAGTCCCATCGCAGTATTTT. It codes for CASGVPSQYF.

J is TRBJ2-4 and V is TRBV6-5; TRBD1 matches at 8 bases. Germline V CDR1 and CDR2: MNHEY, SVGAGI. The length of the CDR3 is 14 residues. Germline trimming cut 2 bases from V and 5 bases from J; bases unmatched to any gene: 2. CDR3 residues: CASSYDRGQNIQYF. The CDR3 nucleotides are TGTGCCAGCAGTTACGACAGGGGACAAAACATTCAGTACTTC.

This sequence joins TRBV4-1 and TRBJ2-5, with D maybe TRBD1 (5 bases). Germline CDR1 and CDR2: MGHRA and YSYEKL. V lost 3 bases and J 1 base, leaving 15 bases between the germline ends. CDR3 length: 16 amino acids. Here the CDR3 DNA reads TGCGCCAGCAGCCAGGTCCCCATGGGGCCCCAAGAGACCCAGTACTTC. Translated, it gives CASSQVPMGPQETQYF.

The chain has TRBV5-4 and TRBJ2-5; D is uncertain. From germline, CDR1 is SGHNT and CDR2 YYREEE (reference sequence). The V end lost 4 bases, the J end lost 5 bases, and 18 bases lay between the germline ends. The CDR3 contains 15 residues. The CDR3 DNA follows: TGTGCCAGCAGCAACGGGCCCGAACGGTGGGAGACCCAGTACTTC. Translating gives CASSNGPERWETQYF.

The table lists this clonotype with a few counts. CDR3 amino acids: CASSSPSSGRACNEQFF. CDR3 sequence (DNA): TGTGCCAGCAGTTCACCGTCTAGCGGGAGGGCCTGCAATGAGCAGTTCTTC. The chain joins TRBV6-5 to TRBJ2-1; 12 nucleotides match TRBD2. CDR1 and CDR2 (germline): MNHEY, SVGAGI. This CDR3 spans 17 amino acids. V trimming: 4 bases; J trimming: 6 bases; junction bases outside the gene matches: 10.